Reported below is one TCR beta chain. What it recognizes is unknown. The authors reverse transcribed all of the isolated RNA, so sequencing captured expressed TCRB transcripts. Data came from immunoSEQ multiplex PCR; TCRdb stores just in-frame clones and leaves some out. The sample includes approximately 100,000 clones, 25% to 35% of them seen just once. This CDR3 comprises 14 residues. CDR1 and CDR2 (germline): SGHAT, FQNNGV. Trimming stripped 1 base from V and 5 bases from J, with 12 bases between. Sorting with CD45RO/CCR7/CD25/CD127/CD95/CD27 yielded naive, central memory, regulatory and stem-like memory CD4+ cells. This sample was taken from a study of beta chain features in type 1 diabetes. Points from the study as a whole: Shorter TCRB CDR3s, moderately but significantly so, marked every one of the four CD4+ subsets in Type 1 diabetes patients.

The genes are TRBV11-2 and TRBJ2-7, with a tentative D call TRBD2 (6 bases). Input material: central memory CD4+ T cells from blood. The receptor was derived from a woman younger than 35 with type 1 diabetes. The CDR3 protein is CASSLGGRRNEQYF. In nucleotides, the CDR3 is TGTGCCAGCAGCTTAGGAGGGAGGAGGAACGAGCAGTACTTC.